Listed here is a single T cell receptor (beta chain). The data originate from a study of control samples from healthy donors and cancer patients. This table comes from immunoSEQ multiplex PCR, and its TCRdb copy is limited to in-frame clones, with some not included. In the table there are about 130,000 clones, approximately 90% of which are singletons. The TCR originated in a woman in her forties or fifties in good health. Sequencing input: blood.

CDR3 amino acids: CASSHGGGGSSYGYTF. The CDR3 bases are TGTGCCAGCAGCCATGGGGGCGGGGGCTCAAGCTATGGCTACACCTTC. The chain is built from TRBV3-1 (or the pseudogene TRBV3-2) and TRBJ1-2; D might be TRBD1 (6 bases). CDR1 and CDR2 from the germline V gene are LGHDT and YNNKEL (reference sequence). This CDR3 spans 16 amino acids. The V end was cut by 3 bases, the J end by 4 bases, with 18 bases between.